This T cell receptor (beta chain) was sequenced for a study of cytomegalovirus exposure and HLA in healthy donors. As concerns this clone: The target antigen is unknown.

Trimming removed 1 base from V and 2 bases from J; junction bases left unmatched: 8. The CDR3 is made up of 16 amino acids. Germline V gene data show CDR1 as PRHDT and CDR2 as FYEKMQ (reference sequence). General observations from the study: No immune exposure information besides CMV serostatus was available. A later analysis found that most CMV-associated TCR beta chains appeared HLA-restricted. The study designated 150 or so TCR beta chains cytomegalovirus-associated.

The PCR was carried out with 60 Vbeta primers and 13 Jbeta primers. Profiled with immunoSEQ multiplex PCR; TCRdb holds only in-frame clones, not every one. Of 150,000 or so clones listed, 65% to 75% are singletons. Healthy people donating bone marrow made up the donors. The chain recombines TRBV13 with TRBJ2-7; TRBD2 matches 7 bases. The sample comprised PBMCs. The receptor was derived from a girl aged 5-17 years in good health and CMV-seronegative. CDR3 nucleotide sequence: TGTGCCAGCAGCTTAGTAGGACTAGGAGGAACCTACGAGCAGTACTTC. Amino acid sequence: CASSLVGLGGTYEQYF.